The source of this T cell receptor (beta chain) is a study of OX40 agonist ivuxolimab in advanced cancers. Measured with immunoSEQ multiplex PCR; TCRdb has only the in-frame clones, and not every one. The sample consists of approximately 58,000 clones, 84% of them appearing once. Points on this clone: Antigen unknown.

This CDR3 is 14 amino acids long. CDR1 and CDR2 from the germline V gene are SNHLY and FYNNEI. V gave up 1 base and J gave up 6 bases, with 12 bases separating them. The study's findings and limits: Expanded peripheral T cells had an undetermined antigen specificity. Normalized expansion of T-cell clones was also low for some nonresponders.

Autoimmune disease history or systemic immunosuppression was exclusionary. Here the sequenced sample was CD4+ or CD8+ T cells sorted from blood, taken in a trial of the OX40 agonist ivuxolimab. This TCR was sampled from an adult with an advanced solid tumor such as melanoma, head and neck, liver or kidney cancer. The chain carries TRBV2 and TRBJ1-1, with D unresolved. The CDR3 nucleotides read TGTGCCAGCAGTGAAGGGGGAGGGCTCGCTGAAGCTTTCTTT. Encoded protein: CASSEGGGLAEAFF.